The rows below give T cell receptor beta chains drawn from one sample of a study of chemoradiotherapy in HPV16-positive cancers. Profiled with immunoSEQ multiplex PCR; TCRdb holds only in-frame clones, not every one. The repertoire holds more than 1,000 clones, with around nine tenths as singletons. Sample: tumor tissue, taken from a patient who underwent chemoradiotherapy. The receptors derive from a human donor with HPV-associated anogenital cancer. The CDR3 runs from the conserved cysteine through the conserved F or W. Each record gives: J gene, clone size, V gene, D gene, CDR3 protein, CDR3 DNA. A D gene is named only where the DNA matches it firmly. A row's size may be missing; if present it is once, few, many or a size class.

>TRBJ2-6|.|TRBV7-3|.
CASSPRQFRGAGANVLTF
TGTGCCAGCAGCCCCCGACAGTTTAGAGGGGCTGGGGCCAACGTCCTGACTTTC
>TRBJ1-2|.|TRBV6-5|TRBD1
CASRLSGGAGSGYTF
TGTGCCAGCAGGCTATCAGGGGGCGCAGGTTCTGGCTACACCTTC
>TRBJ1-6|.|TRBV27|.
CASSWGTLGNSPLHF
TGTGCCAGCAGTTGGGGGACGCTTGGGAATTCACCCCTCCACTTT
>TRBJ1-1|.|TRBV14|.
CASSPIVATEAFF
TGTGCCAGCAGCCCGATTGTGGCGACTGAAGCTTTCTTT
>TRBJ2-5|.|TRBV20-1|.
CSAIGQTQYF
TGCAGTGCTATCGGACAGACCCAGTACTTC
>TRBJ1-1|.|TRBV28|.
CASRTKALNTEAFF
TGTGCCAGCAGAACCAAAGCCCTGAACACTGAAGCTTTCTTT
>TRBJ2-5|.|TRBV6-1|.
CASSVGWEAETQYF
TGTGCCAGCAGTGTGGGCTGGGAGGCGGAGACCCAGTACTTC
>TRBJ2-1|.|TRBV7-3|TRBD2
CASSRGGSSYNEQFF
TGTGCCAGCAGCCGCGGGGGGAGCTCCTACAATGAGCAGTTCTTC
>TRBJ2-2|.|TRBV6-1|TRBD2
CASSEAERGGNTGELFF
TGTGCCAGCAGTGAAGCGGAGCGGGGGGGGAACACCGGGGAGCTGTTTTTT
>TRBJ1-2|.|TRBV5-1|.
CASSKEPGLIYGYTF
TGCGCCAGCAGCAAGGAGCCGGGGCTCATCTATGGCTACACCTTC
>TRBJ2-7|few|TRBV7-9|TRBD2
CASSFSLAGGSEQYF
TGTGCCAGCAGTTTTAGTCTAGCGGGGGGGAGCGAGCAGTACTTC
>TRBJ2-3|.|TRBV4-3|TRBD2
CASSQGLAGAPDTQYF
TGCGCCAGCAGCCAGGGACTAGCGGGGGCTCCAGATACGCAGTATTTT
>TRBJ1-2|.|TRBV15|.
CATSRDGEGYTF
TGTGCCACCAGCAGAGACGGGGAAGGCTACACCTTC
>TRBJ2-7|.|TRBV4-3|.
CASSLGMVGDIYEQYF
TGCGCCAGCAGCCTTGGGATGGTAGGGGACATATACGAGCAGTACTTC
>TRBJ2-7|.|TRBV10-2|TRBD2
CASSEATSGISYEQYF
TGCGCCAGCAGTGAGGCGACTAGCGGTATCTCCTACGAGCAGTACTTC
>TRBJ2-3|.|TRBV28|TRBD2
CASSNPGTSAPGTDTQYF
TGTGCCAGCAGCAACCCCGGGACTAGCGCCCCGGGGACAGATACGCAGTATTTT
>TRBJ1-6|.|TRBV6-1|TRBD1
CASTEVRTGVEYDHEFGSPLHF
TGTGCCAGCACTGAAGTTCGGACAGGGGTCGAGTACGATCACGAGTTTGGATCACCCCTCCACTTT
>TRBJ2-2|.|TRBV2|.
CASSRLAGGTGELFF
TGTGCCAGCAGTCGACTAGCAGGGGGCACCGGGGAGCTGTTTTTT
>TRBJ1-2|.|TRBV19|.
CASSTSQGGSGYTF
TGTGCCAGTAGTACCTCCCAGGGCGGGAGCGGCTACACCTTC
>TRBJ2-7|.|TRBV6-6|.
CASTPSDRDYEQYF
TGTGCCAGCACCCCCTCGGACAGAGACTACGAGCAGTACTTC
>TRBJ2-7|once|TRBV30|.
CAWSVPGYEQYF
TGTGCCTGGAGTGTACCGGGCTACGAGCAGTACTTC
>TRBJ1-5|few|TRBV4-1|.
CASSQENQPQHF
TGCGCCAGCAGCCAAGAGAATCAGCCCCAGCATTTT
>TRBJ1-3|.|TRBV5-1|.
CASRLGPDGNTIYF
TGCGCCAGCAGGTTAGGCCCAGATGGAAACACCATATATTTT
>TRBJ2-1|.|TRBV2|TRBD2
CATTGLAVDNEQFF
TGTGCCACTACAGGACTAGCGGTCGACAATGAGCAGTTCTTC
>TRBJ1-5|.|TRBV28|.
CASSLSGTRWQPQHF
TGTGCCAGCAGTTTGTCCGGGACACGCTGGCAGCCCCAGCATTTT
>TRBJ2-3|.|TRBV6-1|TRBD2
CAGSRGGLADTQYF
TGTGCCGGGTCACGGGGGGGCTTGGCAGATACGCAGTATTTT
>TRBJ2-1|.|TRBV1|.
CTSSQDGASGTYNEQFF
TGCACCAGCAGCCAAGATGGTGCTAGCGGAACATACAATGAGCAGTTCTTC
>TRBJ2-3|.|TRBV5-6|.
CASSFTFDSSTDTQYF
TGTGCCAGCAGCTTTACGTTTGACTCTAGCACAGATACGCAGTATTTT